This note documents a single T cell receptor beta chain sequence. These data belong to a study of T cell responses to AZD1222 COVID-19 vaccine. Sequencing was performed with immunoSEQ multiplex PCR; in TCRdb, only in-frame clones are kept and a portion is missing. The sample includes 120,000 or so clones, roughly 92% of them seen just once. Sequencing used peripheral blood, obtained 28 days after the second AZD1222 dose. This TCR came from an adult who received the AZD1222 COVID-19 vaccine.

The CDR3 sequence is CAITRQGLTYEQYF. The DNA of the CDR3 is TGTGCCATCACCCGACAGGGATTAACCTACGAGCAGTACTTC. The J gene is TRBJ2-7, the V gene TRBV10-3, with 7 bases aligning to TRBD1. This CDR3 region has 14 residues. CDR1 and CDR2 from the germline V gene are ENHRY and SYGVKD. Trimming took 7 bases from V and 2 from J; bases not matched to a gene: 8.